This entry lists 20 T cell receptor beta chains sequenced from one sample in a study of blood T cells in healthy people across ages. Combining a sample-barcoded 5' primer with a J-beta primer mix, a second PCR ran for roughly 7 to 12 cycles. Each CDR3 protein is one row after TCRdb ran MiXCR on the 5' RACE reads. The sample lists 700,000 to 900,000 distinct CDR3 sequences; 20% to 30% were seen once. The sample was also reused in another study, on T cells of mothers and their children.

The sequenced sample was blood. The receptors come from a boy between 10 and 17 years old in good health.

This clonotype has only a few counts. Lacking the conserved final phenylalanine or tryptophan, this CDR3 likely reflects a read error. The chain employs TRBV5-5 and TRBJ1-4, with 7 nucleotides matching TRBD1. The length of the CDR3 is 16 residues. Trimming cost V 4 bases and J 8 bases; bases outside gene matches: 14. Looked up from germline, CDR1 is SGHKS and CDR2 is YYEKEE (reference sequence). CDR3 protein: CASSPGSRSRGEKLFS. CDR3 nucleotides: TGTGCCAGCAGCCCCGGGAGCCGTTCCAGGGGGGAAAAACTGTTTTCT.

The chain employs TRBV28 and TRBJ2-7; unclear D gene. Trimming removed 3 bases from V and 1 base from J, with 7 bases in between. The CDR3 is made up of 13 amino acids. CDR1 and CDR2 (germline): MDHEN, SYDVKM. Here the CDR3 DNA reads TGTGCCAGCAGTTTGCAGTGGTCCTACGAGCAGTACTTC. Translation gives CASSLQWSYEQYF.

The rearrangement links TRBV29-1 to TRBJ2-7; 7 nucleotides line up with TRBD1. V shed 6 bases and J 1 base; nucleotides not matched to a gene: 6. The CDR3 contains 13 residues. Germline values: CDR1 SQVTM, CDR2 ANQGSEA. CDR3 nucleotides: TGCAGCGTAACAGAGGGGGCTTCCTACGAGCAGTACTTC. This translates into CSVTEGASYEQYF.

This clonotype was detected a few times. CDR3 in amino acids: CSVGGDLRSQNEKLFF. CDR3 bases: TGCAGCGTTGGGGGGGACCTCCGTTCACAAAATGAAAAACTGTTTTTT. V and J are TRBV29-1 and TRBJ1-4, with D perhaps TRBD1 (5 bases). CDR3 length: 16 amino acids. V was trimmed by 4 bases and J by 5 bases, leaving 20 bases between them. Germline-derived CDR1 and CDR2 are SQVTM and ANQGSEA.

To note about this clonotype: The conserved closing phenylalanine or tryptophan is absent in this CDR3, likely reflecting a read error. The chain employs TRBV27 and TRBJ1-1; D not certain. The CDR3 extends over 13 amino acids. Germline CDR1 is MNHEY and CDR2 is SMNVEV (reference sequence). Trimming stripped 4 bases from V and 1 base from J, with 7 bases between. The CDR3 DNA reads as TGTGCCAGCAGTTGGCAGCGGAACACTGAAGCTTTCCTT. As protein: CASSWQRNTEAFL.

This clonotype appeared many times. The rearrangement links TRBV12-3 or TRBV12-4 to TRBJ1-1, with D hard to call. Trimming pared 3 bases from V and 1 base from J, leaving 3 bases between. The CDR3 has 12 amino acids. CDR3: CASSFPNTEAFF. The CDR3 DNA follows: TGTGCCAGCAGTTTCCCGAACACTGAAGCTTTCTTT.

This chain links TRBV14 with TRBJ2-5; either TRBD1 or TRBD2 may supply D (5 bases each). The end of the DNA is better explained by TRBJ2-7, so the J call may be wrong. The CDR3 totals 13 residues. Looked up from germline, CDR1 is SGHDN and CDR2 is FVKESK. CDR3 sequence: CASSGGANYEQYF. The CDR3 DNA reads as TGTGCCAGCAGCGGGGGAGCAAACTACGAGCAGTACTTC.

This chain joins TRBV20-1 and TRBJ2-1, with 8 nucleotides matching TRBD1. The CDR3 is 16 residues long. J was trimmed by 10 bases and V by 3 bases; bases with no gene match: 17. Germline CDR1 is DFQATT and CDR2 is SNEGSKA (reference sequence). The CDR3 DNA follows: TGCAGTGCTAGCGCACTCCGGACAGGGCGGGTGGAGGAGCAGTTCTTC. Its protein product is CSASALRTGRVEEQFF.

This clonotype was seen more than once but under ten times. The chain recombines TRBV5-1 with TRBJ2-1, with D possibly being TRBD1 (5 bases). Between the trimmed V and J ends, which lost 0 bases and 0 bases, there was a span of 10 bases. This CDR3 is built from 16 residues. Germline V gene data show CDR1 as SGHRS and CDR2 as YFSETQ. Here the CDR3 reads CASSLARESSYNEQFF. The CDR3 nucleotides read TGCGCCAGCAGCTTGGCCAGGGAATCCTCCTACAATGAGCAGTTCTTC.

Turning to this clonotype: This likely comes from a read error, as the CDR3 has no conserved phenylalanine or tryptophan at its end. The chain's CDR3 is CAISVSKGDNEQFS. The DNA for the CDR3 is TGTGCCATCAGTGTCTCAAAGGGGGACAATGAGCAGTTCTCC. The chain recombines TRBV10-3 with TRBJ2-1; tentatively, D is TRBD1 (6 bases). Germline V gene sequence: CDR1 ENHRY, CDR2 SYGVKD. There are 14 residues in the CDR3. Trimming left V 4 bases short and J 5 bases short, with 12 bases between.

The chain uses TRBV15 and TRBJ2-1; D perhaps matches TRBD1 (5 bases). V dropped 1 base and J dropped 9 bases, with 13 bases sitting between them. CDR3 size: 14 residues. Looked up from germline, CDR1 is LNHNV and CDR2 is YYDKDF (reference sequence). This CDR3 reads CATSRGGAWVEQFF. The CDR3, as DNA: TGTGCCACCAGCAGAGGTGGGGCTTGGGTTGAGCAGTTCTTC.

This clonotype was counted a few times. The chain is built from TRBV5-1 and TRBJ2-7, with 10 bases identical to TRBD2. This CDR3 has 16 amino acids. Germline V gene data show CDR1 as SGHRS and CDR2 as YFSETQ. V shed 0 bases, J shed 1 base, and the junction held 4 bases outside the gene matches. The CDR3 is CASSLEASGGSYEQYF. In nucleotides, the CDR3 is TGCGCCAGCAGCTTGGAAGCTAGCGGGGGATCCTACGAGCAGTACTTC.

V is TRBV29-1 and J is TRBJ2-2; 7 bases line up with TRBD2. The V gene's germline CDR1 is SQVTM and CDR2 ANQGSEA. The CDR3 spans 15 residues. The J segment lost 3 bases and the V segment lost 6 bases, leaving 10 bases of the junction unmatched. As DNA, the CDR3 is TGCAGCGTAACAACAAGCGGGGAGCACACCGGGGAGCTGTTTTTT. Residues: CSVTTSGEHTGELFF.

This clonotype showed up just a few times. The chain links TRBV25-1 to TRBJ2-7; D gene ambiguous. The CDR3 extends over 16 amino acids. V was clipped by 2 bases and J by 0 bases, with 14 bases between them. The V gene's germline CDR1 is MGHDK and CDR2 SYGVNS. The CDR3 nucleotides are TGTGCCAGCAGTGAACTCGGCAGGTTAAGCTCCTACGAGCAGTACTTC. The encoded protein is CASSELGRLSSYEQYF.

The chain uses TRBV20-1 and TRBJ1-4; D gene ambiguous. CDR1 is DFQATT, CDR2 SNEGSKA, per germline (reference sequence). The CDR3 loop spans 13 amino acids. V was trimmed by 0 bases and J by 12 bases, leaving 14 bases between them. The chain's CDR3 is CSARDLGQAELFF. The CDR3 nucleotides are TGCAGTGCTAGAGATCTTGGGCAAGCGGAACTGTTTTTT.

The chain carries TRBV9 and TRBJ2-7; weak D call: TRBD1 (6 bases). The CDR3 is 14 residues long. Germline V CDR1 and CDR2: SGDLS, YYNGEE. V was cut by 0 bases and J by 4 bases, with 11 bases left in between. The DNA of the CDR3 is TGTGCCAGCAGCGTAGAGGGACACCCTTACGAGCAGTACTTC. Translated, it gives CASSVEGHPYEQYF. Using reference TRBV9 and TRBJ2-7 for the parts outside the CDR3, the full variable domain is DSGVTQTPKHLITATGQRVTLRCSPRSGDLSVYWYQQSLDQGLQFLIQYYNGEERAKGNILERFSAQQFPDLHSELNLSSLELGDSALYFCASSVEGHPYEQYFGPGTRLTVT.

This clonotype was detected a few times. The rearrangement links TRBV29-1 to TRBJ2-5; D call uncertain. Germline lookup yields CDR1 SQVTM and CDR2 ANQGSEA. The CDR3 extends over 14 amino acids. The V end was cut by 3 bases, the J end by 1 base, with 12 bases between. CDR3 protein: CSVDLGLSQETQYF. In DNA, the CDR3 is TGCAGCGTTGATTTGGGTCTGAGCCAAGAGACCCAGTACTTC.

The chain joins TRBV27 to TRBJ2-2; a possible D gene is TRBD2 (7 bases). The germline V gene encodes CDR1 MNHEY and CDR2 SMNVEV (reference sequence). V lost 6 bases and J 0 bases, leaving 8 bases between the germline ends. The CDR3 loop spans 14 amino acids. The CDR3 region has the DNA TGTGCCAGCAGGGGGGGGCCGAACACCGGGGAGCTGTTTTTT. Amino acids: CASRGGPNTGELFF.

This chain connects TRBV6-1 to TRBJ2-2, with D tentatively TRBD1 (5 bases). The V gene's germline CDR1 is MNHNS and CDR2 SASEGT. CDR3 length: 13 amino acids. V dropped 11 bases and J dropped 1 base, with 11 bases sitting between them. CDR3 residues: CACDDRNTGELFF. CDR3 sequence (DNA): TGTGCCTGCGATGACAGGAACACCGGGGAGCTGTTTTTT.

The chain combines TRBV20-1 with TRBJ2-5; the D gene is possibly TRBD2 (5 bases). The germline V and J ends were trimmed by 4 bases and 5 bases, with 14 bases remaining between them. CDR1 and CDR2 (germline): DFQATT, SNEGSKA (reference sequence). This CDR3 contains 13 residues. In DNA form, the CDR3 reads TGCAGTGCTAACCGGCGAGGGTTGGAGACCCAGTACTTC. This translates into CSANRRGLETQYF.